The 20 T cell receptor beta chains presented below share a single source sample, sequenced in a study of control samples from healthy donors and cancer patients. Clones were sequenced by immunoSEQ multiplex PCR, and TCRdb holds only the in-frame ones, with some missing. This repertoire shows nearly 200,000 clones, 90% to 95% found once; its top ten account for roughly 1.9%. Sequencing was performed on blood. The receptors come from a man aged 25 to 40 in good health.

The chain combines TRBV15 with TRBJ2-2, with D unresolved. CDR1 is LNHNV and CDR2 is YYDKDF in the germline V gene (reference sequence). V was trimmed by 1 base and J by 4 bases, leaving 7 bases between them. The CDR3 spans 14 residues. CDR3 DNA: TGTGCCACCAGCAGAGCTTGGGTCACCGGGGAGCTGTTTTTT. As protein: CATSRAWVTGELFF. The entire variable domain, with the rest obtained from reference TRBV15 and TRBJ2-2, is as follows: DAMVIQNPRYQVTQFGKPVTLSCSQTLNHNVMYWYQQKSSQAPKLLFHYYDKDFNNEADTPDNFQSRRPNTSFCFLDIRSPGLGDTAMYLCATSRAWVTGELFFGEGSRLTVL.

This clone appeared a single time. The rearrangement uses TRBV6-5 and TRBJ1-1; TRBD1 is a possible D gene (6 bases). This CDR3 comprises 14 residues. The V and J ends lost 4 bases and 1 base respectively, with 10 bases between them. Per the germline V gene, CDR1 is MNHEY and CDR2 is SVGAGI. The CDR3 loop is CASSFYRANTEAFF. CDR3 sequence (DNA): TGTGCCAGCAGTTTTTACAGGGCGAACACTGAAGCTTTCTTT.

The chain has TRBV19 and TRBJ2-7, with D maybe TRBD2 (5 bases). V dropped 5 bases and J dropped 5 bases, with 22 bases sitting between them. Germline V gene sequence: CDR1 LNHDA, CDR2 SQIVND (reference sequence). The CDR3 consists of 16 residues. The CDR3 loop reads CASSPQSSDFPHEQYF. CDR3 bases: TGTGCCAGTAGTCCACAAAGTTCGGACTTTCCCCACGAGCAGTACTTC.

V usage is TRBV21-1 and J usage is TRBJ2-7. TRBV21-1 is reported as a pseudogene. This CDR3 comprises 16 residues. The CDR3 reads CASSKGIGDPTYEQYF. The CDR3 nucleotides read TGTGCCAGCAGCAAAGGGATTGGGGATCCAACCTACGAGCAGTACTTC.

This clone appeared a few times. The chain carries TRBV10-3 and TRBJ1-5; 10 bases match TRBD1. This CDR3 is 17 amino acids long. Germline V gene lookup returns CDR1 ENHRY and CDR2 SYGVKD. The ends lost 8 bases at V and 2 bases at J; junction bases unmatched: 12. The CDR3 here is CAIGPGTGDNRNQPQHF. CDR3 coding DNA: TGTGCCATCGGACCCGGGACAGGGGATAATCGCAATCAGCCCCAGCATTTT.

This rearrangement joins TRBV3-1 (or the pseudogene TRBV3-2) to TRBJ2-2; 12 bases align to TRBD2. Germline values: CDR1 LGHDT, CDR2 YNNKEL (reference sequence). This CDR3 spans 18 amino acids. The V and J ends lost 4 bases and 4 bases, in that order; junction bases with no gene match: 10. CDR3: CASSPRLAGARGTGELFF. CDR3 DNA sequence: TGTGCCAGCAGCCCGCGACTAGCGGGGGCCCGAGGCACCGGGGAGCTGTTTTTT.

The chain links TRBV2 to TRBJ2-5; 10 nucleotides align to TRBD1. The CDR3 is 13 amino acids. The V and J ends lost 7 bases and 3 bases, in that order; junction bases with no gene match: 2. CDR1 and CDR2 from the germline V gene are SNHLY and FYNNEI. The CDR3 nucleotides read TGTGCCAGCACCGGGACAGGGGAAGAGACCCAGTACTTC. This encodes CASTGTGEETQYF.

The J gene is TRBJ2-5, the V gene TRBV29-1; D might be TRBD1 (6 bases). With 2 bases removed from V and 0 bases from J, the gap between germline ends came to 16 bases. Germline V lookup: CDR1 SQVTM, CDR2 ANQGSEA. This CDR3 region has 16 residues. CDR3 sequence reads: CSVEPLIRTDQETQYF. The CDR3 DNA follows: TGCAGCGTTGAACCATTGATTCGGACAGACCAAGAGACCCAGTACTTC.

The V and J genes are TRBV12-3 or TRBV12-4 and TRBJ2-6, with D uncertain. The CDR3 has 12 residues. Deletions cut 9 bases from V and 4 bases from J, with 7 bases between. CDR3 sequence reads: CASLGGANVLTF. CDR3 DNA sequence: TGTGCCAGTCTCGGCGGGGCCAACGTCCTGACTTTC.

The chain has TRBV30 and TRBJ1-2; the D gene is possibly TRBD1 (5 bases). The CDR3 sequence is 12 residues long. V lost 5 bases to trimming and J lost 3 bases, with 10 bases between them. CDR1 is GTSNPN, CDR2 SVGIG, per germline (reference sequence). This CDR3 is CAWQGLDYGYTF. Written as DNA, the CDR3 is TGTGCCTGGCAGGGTCTGGACTATGGCTACACCTTC. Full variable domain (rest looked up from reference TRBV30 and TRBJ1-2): SQTIHQWPATLVQPVGSPLSLECTVEGTSNPNLYWYRQAAGRGLQLLFYSVGIGQISSEVPQNLSASRPQDRQFILSSKKLLLSDSGFYLCAWQGLDYGYTFGSGTRLTVV.

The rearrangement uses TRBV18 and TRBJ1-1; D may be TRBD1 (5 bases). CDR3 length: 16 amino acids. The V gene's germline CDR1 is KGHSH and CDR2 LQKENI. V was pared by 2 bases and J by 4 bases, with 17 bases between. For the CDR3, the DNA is TGTGCCAGCTCACCAAGGTCCGACAGCCGCCTCACTGAAGCTTTCTTT. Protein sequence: CASSPRSDSRLTEAFF.

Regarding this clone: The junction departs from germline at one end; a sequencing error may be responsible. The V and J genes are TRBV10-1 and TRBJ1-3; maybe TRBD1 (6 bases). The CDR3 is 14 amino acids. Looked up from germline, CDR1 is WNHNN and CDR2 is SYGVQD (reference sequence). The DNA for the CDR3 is TGTCGGCGACACAGGGAATTCTCTGGAAACACCATATATTTT. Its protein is CRRHREFSGNTIYF.

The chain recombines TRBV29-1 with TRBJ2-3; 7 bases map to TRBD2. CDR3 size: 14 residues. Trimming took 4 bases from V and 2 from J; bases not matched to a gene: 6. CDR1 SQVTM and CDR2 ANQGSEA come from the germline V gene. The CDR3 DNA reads TGCAGCGTTGCCGGGACTACAAACACAGATACGCAGTATTTT. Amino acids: CSVAGTTNTDTQYF.

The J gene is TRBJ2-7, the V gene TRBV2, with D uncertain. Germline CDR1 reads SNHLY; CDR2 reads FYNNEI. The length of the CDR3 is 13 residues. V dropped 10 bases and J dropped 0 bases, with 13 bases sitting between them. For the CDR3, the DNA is TGTGCCACCACGGCCCAGGACTCCTACGAGCAGTACTTC. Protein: CATTAQDSYEQYF. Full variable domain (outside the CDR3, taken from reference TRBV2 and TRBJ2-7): EPEVTQTPSHQVTQMGQEVILRCVPISNHLYFYWYRQILGQKVEFLVSFYNNEISEKSEIFDDQFSVERPDGSNFTLKIRSTKLEDSAMYFCATTAQDSYEQYFGPGTRLTVT.

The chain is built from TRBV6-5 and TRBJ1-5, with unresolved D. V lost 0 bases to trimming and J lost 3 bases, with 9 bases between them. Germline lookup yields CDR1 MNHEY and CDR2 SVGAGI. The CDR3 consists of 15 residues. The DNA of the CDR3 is TGTGCCAGCAGTTACTCGTGGCAGATCAATCAGCCCCAGCATTTT. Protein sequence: CASSYSWQINQPQHF.

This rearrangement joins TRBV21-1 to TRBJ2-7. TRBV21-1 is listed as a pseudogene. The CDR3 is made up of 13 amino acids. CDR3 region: CASSVTLTYEQYF. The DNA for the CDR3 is TGTGCCAGCAGCGTCACCTTGACCTACGAGCAGTACTTC.

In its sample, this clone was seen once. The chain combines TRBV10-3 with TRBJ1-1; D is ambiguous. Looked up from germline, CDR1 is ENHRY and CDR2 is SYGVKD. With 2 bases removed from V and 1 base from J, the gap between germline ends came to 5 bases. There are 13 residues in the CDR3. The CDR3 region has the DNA TGTGCCATCAGTGAGGGTAAGAACACTGAAGCTTTCTTT. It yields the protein CAISEGKNTEAFF.

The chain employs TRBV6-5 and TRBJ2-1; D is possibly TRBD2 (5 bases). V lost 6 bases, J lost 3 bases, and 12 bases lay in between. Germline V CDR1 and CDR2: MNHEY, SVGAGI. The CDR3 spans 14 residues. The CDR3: CASRTVGIYNEQFF. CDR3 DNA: TGTGCCAGCAGAACCGTCGGGATCTACAATGAGCAGTTCTTC.

CDR3 DNA sequence: TGTGCCAGCAGTCGAGCGGGGGTCTACGAGCAGTACTTC. Protein product: CASSRAGVYEQYF. This rearrangement joins TRBV27 to TRBJ2-7; 8 nucleotides align to TRBD2. The CDR3 loop spans 13 amino acids. CDR1 MNHEY and CDR2 SMNVEV come from the germline V gene (reference sequence). J lost 3 bases, V lost 5 bases, and 3 bases had no gene match.

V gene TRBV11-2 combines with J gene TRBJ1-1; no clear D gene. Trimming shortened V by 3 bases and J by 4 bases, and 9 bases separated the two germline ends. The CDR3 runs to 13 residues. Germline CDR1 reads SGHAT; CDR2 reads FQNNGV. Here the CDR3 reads CASSFGVGTEAFF. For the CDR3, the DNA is TGTGCCAGCAGCTTTGGAGTTGGCACTGAAGCTTTCTTT.